Following are 14 T cell receptor beta chains from one sample sequenced in a study of blood T cell repertoires in COVID-19 (TCRdb year 2020). The library was produced with the immunoSEQ multiplex PCR assay. In its TCRdb copy, this immuneACCESS table keeps in-frame sequences only and misses some clones. Where compared with another copy, unresolved V genes explain less than half of these, and the others have no known cause. The sample data list under 350,000 clones, and 89% of these were observed just once. The leading ten clones occupy 1.5% to 2% of the sample. The sequencing input was PBMCs or T cells enriched from blood (not recorded which). The receptor set was obtained from a woman in her thirties or forties who had recovered from COVID-19.

This chain links TRBV12-5 with TRBJ2-1; TRBD1 matches at 9 bases. Germline CDR1 is LGHNT and CDR2 is FRNRAP. The V and J ends lost 5 bases and 5 bases, in that order; junction bases with no gene match: 7. This CDR3 comprises 15 residues. CDR3 bases: TGTGCTAGTGGTATAACAGGGGGCGACGACAATGAGCAGTTCTTC. It encodes CASGITGGDDNEQFF.

This clone was seen only a few times. CDR3 nucleotide sequence: TGTGCCAGCACCAAACAGGGGAGCTACACCTTC. This codes for CASTKQGSYTF. V and J are TRBV28 and TRBJ1-2, with 7 bases aligning to TRBD1. Germline lookup yields CDR1 MDHEN and CDR2 SYDVKM. The V gene end was trimmed by 7 bases and the J gene end by 9 bases; junction bases not matched to a gene: 5. The CDR3 is 11 residues long.

This clone was observed a single time. Other DNA sequences of this sample code for an identical CDR3. This rearrangement joins TRBV19 to TRBJ1-2, with 8 bases aligning to TRBD1. V was pared by 5 bases and J by 6 bases, with 5 bases of the junction left unmatched. The CDR3 covers 13 residues. Germline CDR1 reads LNHDA; CDR2 reads SQIVND (reference sequence). In DNA, the CDR3 is TGTGCCAGTAGTCCGAGACAGGGGAATGGCTACACCTTC. It yields the protein CASSPRQGNGYTF.

The chain links TRBV7-9 to TRBJ2-1; 8 bases fit TRBD2. The CDR3 consists of 16 residues. The J segment lost 7 bases and the V segment lost 5 bases, leaving 13 bases of the junction unmatched. Looked up from germline, CDR1 is SEHNR and CDR2 is FQNEAQ (reference sequence). The DNA for the CDR3 is TGTGCCAGCAGCACGTGGACAGCAAAGCGGGAGAATGAGCAGTTCTTC. This translates into CASSTWTAKRENEQFF.

This clone was recorded only once. The chain combines TRBV5-1 with TRBJ1-2; D is possibly TRBD1 (6 bases). CDR1 SGHRS and CDR2 YFSETQ come from the germline V gene. V was pared by 3 bases and J by 6 bases, with 21 bases between. The CDR3 contains 16 residues. CDR3 sequence: CASSSLWTTGFNGYTF. CDR3 nucleotides: TGCGCCAGCAGCTCGCTGTGGACCACAGGGTTCAATGGCTACACCTTC.

The chain joins TRBV3-1 (or the pseudogene TRBV3-2) to TRBJ2-7; 8 bases fit TRBD2. The CDR3 contains 14 residues. Germline V CDR1 and CDR2: LGHDT, YNNKEL (reference sequence). V gave up 0 bases and J gave up 7 bases; unmatched junction bases: 5. The CDR3 sequence is CASSQDGGLGEQYF. The CDR3 DNA reads as TGTGCCAGCAGCCAAGATGGGGGACTAGGGGAGCAGTACTTC.

This clone was recorded a few times. The rearrangement uses TRBV27 and TRBJ2-5; D unclear. V lost 2 bases and J 1 base, leaving 14 bases between the germline ends. Germline V CDR1 and CDR2: MNHEY, SMNVEV (reference sequence). The CDR3 runs to 16 residues. DNA for the CDR3: TGTGCCAGCAGTTTAGATGGATCAGGTCGCCAAGAGACCCAGTACTTC. Its translation: CASSLDGSGRQETQYF.

DNA of the CDR3: TGTGCCAGCTCACCACCGTGGGGGGAAGGTAATTCACCCCTCCACTTT. Protein: CASSPPWGEGNSPLHF. V is TRBV18 and J is TRBJ1-6, with a possible D match to TRBD1 (5 bases). CDR1 and CDR2 (germline): KGHSH, LQKENI. This CDR3 contains 16 residues. Trimming shortened V by 0 bases and J by 6 bases, and 12 bases separated the two germline ends.

V gene TRBV4-1 combines with J gene TRBJ2-7; TRBD1 is a possible D gene (6 bases). V shed 0 bases and J shed 1 base, with 7 bases lying between them. This CDR3 comprises 14 residues. Germline V gene sequence: CDR1 MGHRA, CDR2 YSYEKL. CDR3 in amino acids: CASSQEQGSYEQYF. The CDR3 DNA sequence: TGCGCCAGCAGCCAAGAACAGGGTTCCTACGAGCAGTACTTC.

The chain is built from TRBV5-5 and TRBJ2-7; TRBD2 matches 8 bases. This CDR3 comprises 17 residues. The V and J ends lost 0 bases and 0 bases, in that order; junction bases with no gene match: 8. In germline, CDR1 is SGHKS, CDR2 YYEKEE (reference sequence). This chain's CDR3 is CASSLAPSGGSSYEQYF. The DNA of the CDR3 is TGTGCCAGCAGCTTGGCACCGTCGGGGGGGAGCTCCTACGAGCAGTACTTC.

V usage is TRBV4-2 and J usage is TRBJ2-5; TRBD2 aligns across 11 bases. V was pared by 7 bases and J by 5 bases, with 9 bases of the junction left unmatched. Germline V CDR1 and CDR2: LGHNA, YNFKEQ. The CDR3 is made up of 15 amino acids. As DNA, the CDR3 is TGTGCCAGCAAGAGACTAGCGGGGAATGGGGAGACCCAGTACTTC. Its protein is CASKRLAGNGETQYF.

The rearrangement links TRBV4-2 to TRBJ1-2; D gene ambiguous. This CDR3 has 14 amino acids. The ends were cut back, 1 base at V and 8 bases at J, with 14 bases in the middle. Germline assignment: CDR1 LGHNA and CDR2 YNFKEQ. The DNA for the CDR3 is TGTGCCAGCAGCCAAGCCTCCAATACTCCCGGCTACACCTTC. Translation: CASSQASNTPGYTF.

This chain uses TRBV19 with TRBJ1-6; 8 bases agree with TRBD1. The CDR3 has 18 amino acids. Trimming took 7 bases from V and 2 from J; bases not matched to a gene: 13. Germline values: CDR1 LNHDA, CDR2 SQIVND (reference sequence). The CDR3: CASMGPRQGTAYNSPLHF. CDR3 in DNA: TGTGCCAGTATGGGACCGCGACAGGGGACCGCCTATAATTCACCCCTCCACTTT. The whole variable domain, filled in from reference TRBV19 and TRBJ1-6, reads DGGITQSPKYLFRKEGQNVTLSCEQNLNHDAMYWYRQDPGQGLRLIYYSQIVNDFQKGDIAEGYSVSREKKESFPLTVTSAQKNPTAFYLCASMGPRQGTAYNSPLHFGNGTRLTVT.

The V and J genes are TRBV5-6 and TRBJ2-4, with D perhaps matching TRBD1 (7 bases). V was pared by 3 bases and J by 7 bases, with 20 bases between. CDR1 is SGHDT and CDR2 is YYEEEE in the germline V gene. The CDR3 sequence is 16 residues long. The CDR3 nucleotides are TGTGCCAGCAGCTCTCGCGCGGGACAGAGAATTAACATTCAGTACTTC. Residues: CASSSRAGQRINIQYF.